The 8 T cell receptor beta chains reported below all come from one sample, sequenced in a study of CD8 T cells in ankylosing spondylitis. MiXCR, applied by TCRdb to the 5' RACE reads, yields one record per CDR3 protein. Of roughly 220,000 distinct CDR3 sequences in the sample, roughly a tenth were seen once. Sequencing input: blood, either unsorted or a sorted T cell fraction (not recorded which). These receptors originate from a male donor with ankylosing spondylitis or in good health (not recorded which).

This clonotype has ten or more counts. The chain uses TRBV5-6 and TRBJ2-7; D might be TRBD1 (6 bases). CDR3 length equals 13 residues. V shed 6 bases and J shed 1 base, with 11 bases lying between them. CDR1 is SGHDT and CDR2 is YYEEEE in the germline V gene. CDR3 protein: CASMDGQSYEQYF. The CDR3 DNA reads as TGTGCCAGCATGGATGGACAGTCCTACGAGCAGTACTTC.

This clonotype has ten or more counts. V usage is TRBV12-3 or TRBV12-4 and J usage is TRBJ2-5, with D possibly matching TRBD2 (7 bases). This CDR3 is 15 amino acids long. Trimming pared 5 bases from V and 1 base from J, leaving 14 bases between. The CDR3: CASSQLRGAQETQYF. In nucleotides, the CDR3 is TGTGCCAGCAGTCAACTCCGGGGGGCCCAAGAGACCCAGTACTTC.

The rearrangement links TRBV5-1 to TRBJ2-2, with 10 positions matching TRBD2. CDR1 and CDR2 (germline): SGHRS, YFSETQ. This CDR3 is built from 15 residues. V was pared by 2 bases and J by 4 bases, with 2 bases of the junction left unmatched. Here the CDR3 reads CASSFSGGLTGELFF. CDR3 nucleotides: TGCGCCAGCAGCTTTAGCGGGGGGCTCACCGGGGAGCTGTTTTTT.

This clonotype has ten or more counts. The chain links TRBV11-1 to TRBJ2-4; D might be TRBD2 (5 bases). Germline values: CDR1 SGHAT, CDR2 FQDESV (reference sequence). The CDR3 has 20 amino acids. V was clipped by 1 base and J by 3 bases, with 25 bases between them. The DNA for the CDR3 is TGTGCCAGCAGCTTAGTAGGACCGGGAACTTCAGACAAAGGCAAAAACATTCAGTACTTC. Translated, it gives CASSLVGPGTSDKGKNIQYF.

The rearrangement joins TRBV20-1 to TRBJ2-3, with a weak D call TRBD2 (5 bases). Trimming shortened V by 0 bases and J by 6 bases, and 10 bases separated the two germline ends. This CDR3 contains 13 residues. The germline CDR1 and CDR2 sequences are DFQATT and SNEGSKA (reference sequence). This CDR3 reads CSAREPGKDTQYF. The CDR3 nucleotides are TGCAGTGCTAGAGAACCGGGGAAGGATACGCAGTATTTT.

This clonotype appeared a few times. The rearrangement links TRBV12-3 or TRBV12-4 to TRBJ1-1; no reliable D call. Trimming stripped 5 bases from V and 6 bases from J, with 13 bases between. The CDR3 has 13 residues. In DNA, the CDR3 is TGTGCCAGCAGTCTCTGGGATACGGCTGAAGCTTTCTTT. This sequence encodes CASSLWDTAEAFF.

Worth noting for this clonotype: A single base separates this from a much larger clone, so it may be a read error. The J gene is TRBJ1-1, the V gene TRBV6-5, with D possibly matching TRBD1 (6 bases). Looked up from germline, CDR1 is MNHEY and CDR2 is SVGAGI. This CDR3 region has 12 residues. As DNA, the CDR3 is TGTGCCAGCAGTTATAGGGCAGGGGAGGCTCTCTTT. It translates to CASSYRAGEALF.

This clonotype was picked up many times. The V call is TRBV29-1, the J call TRBJ2-1; D may be TRBD1 (7 bases). The CDR3 sequence is 16 residues long. Trimming stripped 1 base from V and 2 bases from J, with 15 bases between. CDR1 SQVTM and CDR2 ANQGSEA come from the germline V gene. For the CDR3, the DNA is TGCAGCGTTGAAGCCGCCGGGGGACAGCCCTACAATGAGCAGTTCTTC. Translated, it gives CSVEAAGGQPYNEQFF.